These 24 T cell receptor beta chains were all obtained from the same sample, sequenced in a study of blood T cell repertoires in COVID-19. Measured with immunoSEQ multiplex PCR; TCRdb has only the in-frame clones, and not every one. The sample includes 95,000 to 150,000 clones, about 82% of them seen just once. The sample consisted of peripheral blood. The receptor source for this set is a man aged 55 to 70 with active or convalescent COVID-19.

V gene TRBV5-5 combines with J gene TRBJ1-5; TRBD1 is a possible D gene (5 bases). The CDR3 is 15 residues long. Per germline, CDR1 SGHKS and CDR2 YYEKEE (reference sequence). V lost 2 bases and J lost 7, with 16 bases in between. The CDR3 DNA reads as TGTGCCAGCAGCTTAGCGGGGGTAAAGTGGCAGCCCCAGCATTTT. Its protein product is CASSLAGVKWQPQHF.

In its sample, this clone was seen once. This chain links TRBV5-1 with TRBJ2-1, with TRBD2 matching over 14 bases. In germline, CDR1 is SGHRS, CDR2 YFSETQ. J lost 11 bases, V lost 4 bases, and 8 bases had no gene match. The CDR3 is made up of 15 amino acids. This CDR3 is CASSPTSGRGMKQFF. The CDR3 DNA reads as TGCGCCAGCAGCCCGACTAGCGGGAGGGGGATGAAGCAGTTCTTC.

This clone has a single count. The DNA of the CDR3 is TGTGCCATCAGCGATGGGGGGACGACCCGAGAGACCCAGTACTTC. Protein: CAISDGGTTRETQYF. This chain links TRBV10-3 with TRBJ2-5; D is perhaps TRBD2 (6 bases). Trimming removed 6 bases at V and 4 bases at J, with 18 bases between. Germline assignment: CDR1 ENHRY and CDR2 SYGVKD. This CDR3 has 15 amino acids.

The chain couples TRBV5-4 to TRBJ2-1; maybe TRBD2 (5 bases). From germline, CDR1 is SGHNT and CDR2 YYREEE (reference sequence). The CDR3 totals 16 residues. Trimming removed 4 bases from V and 4 bases from J, with 18 bases in between. CDR3 amino acids: CASSPRGLLSYNEQFF. The CDR3 region has the DNA TGTGCCAGCAGCCCCCGCGGACTCCTTTCATACAATGAGCAGTTCTTC.

The genes are TRBV3-1 (or the pseudogene TRBV3-2) and TRBJ2-2, with 8 bases identical to TRBD2. CDR1 is LGHDT, CDR2 YNNKEL, per germline (reference sequence). The trim removed 0 bases at V and 5 bases at J, leaving 8 bases unmatched. CDR3 length equals 17 residues. The CDR3, as DNA: TGTGCCAGCAGCCAAGAGGCAGCGGGAGTCGGAACCGGGGAGCTGTTTTTT. It specifies CASSQEAAGVGTGELFF.

This chain connects TRBV11-2 to TRBJ1-3, with 7 nucleotides matching TRBD1. The CDR3 contains 14 residues. Per the germline V gene, CDR1 is SGHAT and CDR2 is FQNNGV. V shed 4 bases and J 2 bases; nucleotides not matched to a gene: 2. CDR3 nucleotide sequence: TGTGCCAGCAGCTACGGGACAGCTGGAAACACCATATATTTT. Its translation is CASSYGTAGNTIYF.

The rearrangement joins TRBV21-1 to TRBJ2-5; the table's D call, TRBD1, has no DNA check behind it. TRBV21-1 is labeled a pseudogene. This CDR3 contains 14 residues. The CDR3, as DNA: TGTGCCAGGTTCCGGGACAGGGGCCAAGAGACCCAGTACTTC. Encoded protein: CARFRDRGQETQYF.

This clone appeared once. This chain joins TRBV25-1 and TRBJ2-3; 9 nucleotides match TRBD2. CDR3 length equals 14 residues. After removal of 7 bases from V and 3 bases from J, the junction contained 5 bases not matched to a gene. The V gene's germline CDR1 is MGHDK and CDR2 SYGVNS. CDR3 loop: CASKAAGGTDTQYF. CDR3 bases: TGTGCCAGCAAGGCTGCGGGAGGGACAGATACGCAGTATTTT.

The chain combines TRBV6-6 with TRBJ1-5; tentatively, D is TRBD1 (5 bases). The CDR3 contains 14 residues. Per germline, CDR1 MNHNY and CDR2 SVGAGI (reference sequence). Trimming took off 2 bases at V and 9 bases at J, with 14 bases between the two ends. This CDR3 reads CASSYAGGGSPQHF. The CDR3 DNA sequence: TGTGCCAGCAGTTACGCCGGGGGGGGATCGCCCCAGCATTTT.

This sequence joins TRBV7-2 and TRBJ2-5; 7 nucleotides line up with TRBD1. CDR1 and CDR2 (germline): SGHTA, FQGNSA. The length of the CDR3 is 15 residues. The V segment lost 3 bases and the J segment 2 bases; nucleotides outside the gene matches: 6. The CDR3 DNA follows: TGTGCCAGCAGCTTTAGGGGGCGCAATCAAGAGACCCAGTACTTC. It encodes CASSFRGRNQETQYF.

The V gene is TRBV12-5, the J gene TRBJ2-7; 8 bases are shared with TRBD1. The CDR3 spans 12 residues. The germline V gene has CDR1 LGHNT and CDR2 FRNRAP. V shed 5 bases, J shed 8 bases, and the junction held 5 bases outside the gene matches. CDR3 sequence: CASGLGQGKQYF. CDR3 DNA sequence: TGTGCTAGTGGTCTAGGACAGGGCAAGCAGTACTTC.

This chain uses TRBV30 with TRBJ2-1, with a weak D call TRBD1 (6 bases). CDR1 and CDR2 (germline): GTSNPN, SVGIG (reference sequence). CDR3 length: 13 amino acids. Trimming shortened V by 1 base and J by 8 bases, and 12 bases separated the two germline ends. The DNA for the CDR3 is TGTGCCTGGAGTGGACCCAACAGGGATGAGCAGTTCTTC. Encoded protein: CAWSGPNRDEQFF.

There are a few counts of this clone. This chain connects TRBV9 to TRBJ1-2; TRBD1 matches 10 bases. Per the germline V gene, CDR1 is SGDLS and CDR2 is YYNGEE. The CDR3 is 16 residues long. V lost 7 bases, J lost 3 bases, and 12 bases stayed unmatched. CDR3 amino acids: CASSGGQGKLYYGYTF. The CDR3 coding sequence is TGTGCCAGCTCCGGGGGACAGGGGAAACTCTACTATGGCTACACCTTC.

The chain employs TRBV6-5 and TRBJ1-2; D may be TRBD1 (6 bases). Trimming removed 5 bases at V and 8 bases at J, with 12 bases between. The CDR3 is 12 amino acids. Germline V gene sequence: CDR1 MNHEY, CDR2 SVGAGI. In nucleotides, the CDR3 is TGTGCCAGCAGTACCAGGGGAGGGGGCTACACCTTC. Amino acids: CASSTRGGGYTF.

The chain employs TRBV10-3 and TRBJ2-5, with a possible D match to TRBD2 (5 bases). Germline assignment: CDR1 ENHRY and CDR2 SYGVKD. Trimming left V 0 bases short and J 0 bases short, with 8 bases between. The CDR3 spans 15 residues. CDR3 sequence reads: CAISESREYQETQYF. The CDR3 DNA reads TGTGCCATCAGTGAGTCGAGGGAGTACCAAGAGACCCAGTACTTC.

The chain links TRBV5-6 to TRBJ2-2; 7 nucleotides align to TRBD2. The CDR3 loop spans 16 amino acids. The V and J ends lost 0 bases and 6 bases, in that order; junction bases with no gene match: 8. CDR1 and CDR2 from the germline V gene are SGHDT and YYEEEE. In nucleotides, the CDR3 is TGTGCCAGCAGCTTGGGTCGGAGGGGAGGGGCCGGGGAGCTGTTTTTT. Protein product: CASSLGRRGGAGELFF.

The rearrangement joins TRBV28 to TRBJ2-3; D perhaps matches TRBD2 (6 bases). With 1 base removed from V and 2 bases from J, the gap between germline ends came to 13 bases. Germline CDR1 reads MDHEN; CDR2 reads SYDVKM. This CDR3 region has 16 residues. The CDR3 spells CASSLLRAGYTDTQYF. The DNA for the CDR3 is TGTGCCAGCAGTTTATTGAGGGCGGGATACACAGATACGCAGTATTTT.

CDR3 sequence reads: CASSQAELAGGREQYF. The CDR3 bases are TGCGCCAGCAGCCAAGCAGAACTAGCGGGAGGGAGGGAGCAGTACTTC. The chain carries TRBV4-1 and TRBJ2-7; 13 bases map to TRBD2. Germline-derived CDR1 and CDR2 are MGHRA and YSYEKL. Trimming at V came to 1 base and at J to 7 bases, leaving 7 bases not matched to a gene. This CDR3 has 16 residues.

This clone was recorded only once. The gene calls are TRBV28 and TRBJ2-1, with TRBD1 as a possible D gene (7 bases). The germline gives CDR1 MDHEN, CDR2 SYDVKM. V lost 3 bases and J 5 bases, leaving 11 bases between the germline ends. The CDR3 has 14 residues. The CDR3 loop is CASSLGRGDNEQFF. The CDR3 DNA reads TGTGCCAGCAGTTTGGGCAGGGGGGACAATGAGCAGTTCTTC.

V and J are TRBV6-6 and TRBJ2-7; D is undetermined. This CDR3 is built from 11 residues. Germline CDR1 is MNHNY and CDR2 is SVGAGI (reference sequence). Trimming took 8 bases from V and 3 from J, leaving 8 bases between them. The CDR3 spells CASHNSYEQYF. CDR3 bases: TGTGCCAGCCACAACAGCTACGAGCAGTACTTC.

The rearrangement joins TRBV5-5 to TRBJ1-1; weak D call: TRBD1 (6 bases). The CDR3 runs 14 residues. Germline V gives CDR1 SGHKS, CDR2 YYEKEE (reference sequence). The V end was cut by 7 bases, the J end by 3 bases, with 16 bases between. CDR3 sequence (DNA): TGTGCCAGCGCCCTAGGGGGGGCGTACACTGAAGCTTTCTTT. This encodes CASALGGAYTEAFF.

This chain joins TRBV5-6 and TRBJ2-7; possibly TRBD2 for D (6 bases). Germline assignment: CDR1 SGHDT and CDR2 YYEEEE. V was shortened by 6 bases and J by 0 bases, with 16 bases between the two germline ends. The CDR3 covers 15 residues. CDR3: CASIRGDLNSYEQYF. The CDR3 bases are TGTGCCAGCATCCGCGGGGACCTGAACTCCTACGAGCAGTACTTC.

The chain links TRBV9 to TRBJ1-2; 8 nucleotides line up with TRBD1. J was trimmed by 2 bases and V by 0 bases; bases with no gene match: 3. This CDR3 is built from 15 residues. The germline V gene encodes CDR1 SGDLS and CDR2 YYNGEE. The CDR3 sequence: CASSVEAGGNYGYTF. DNA of the CDR3: TGTGCCAGCAGCGTAGAGGCAGGGGGCAACTATGGCTACACCTTC. The whole variable domain, filled in from reference TRBV9 and TRBJ1-2, reads DSGVTQTPKHLITATGQRVTLRCSPRSGDLSVYWYQQSLDQGLQFLIQYYNGEERAKGNILERFSAQQFPDLHSELNLSSLELGDSALYFCASSVEAGGNYGYTFGSGTRLTVV.

V usage is TRBV5-4 and J usage is TRBJ2-1; 10 bases match TRBD1. V lost 4 bases to trimming and J lost 2 bases; unmatched junction nucleotides: 6. The CDR3 sequence is 16 residues long. Germline CDR1 and CDR2: SGHNT and YYREEE (reference sequence). The CDR3 bases are TGTGCCAGCAGCCCTCCCGGGACAGGGGCCTACAATGAGCAGTTCTTC. This codes for CASSPPGTGAYNEQFF.